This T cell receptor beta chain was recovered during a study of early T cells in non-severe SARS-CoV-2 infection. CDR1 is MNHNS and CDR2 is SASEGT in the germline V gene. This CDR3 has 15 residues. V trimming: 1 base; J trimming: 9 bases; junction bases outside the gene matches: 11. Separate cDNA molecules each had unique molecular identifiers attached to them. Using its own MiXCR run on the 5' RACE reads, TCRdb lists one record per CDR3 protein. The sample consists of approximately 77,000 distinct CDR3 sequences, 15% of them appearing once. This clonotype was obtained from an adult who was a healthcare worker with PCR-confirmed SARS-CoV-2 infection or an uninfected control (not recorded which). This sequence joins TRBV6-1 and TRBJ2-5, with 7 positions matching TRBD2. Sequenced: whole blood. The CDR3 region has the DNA TGTGCCAGCAGTGAAGAGCCCACTAGCGAGGCGGCCCAGTACTTC. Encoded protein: CASSEEPTSEAAQYF.